Many counts were recorded for the clone carrying this T cell receptor (beta chain). Its specificity is unknown. This specimen comes from a study of T cells in Graves' hyperthyroidism and ophthalmopathy. Amplification of TCR beta CDR3 regions was performed using RNA transcripts as template. Using the HTBI primer set, a first-round RT-PCR was run on the TCR CDR3. Via MiXCR, TCRdb re-called the multiplex PCR reads, giving one row per CDR3 protein. Of 500,000 to 800,000 distinct CDR3 sequences in the sample, roughly 15% are singletons; the top ten hold under 15%. Uncontrolled infection, other autoimmune disease, pregnancy or lactation led to exclusion. Diagnosing involved the use of clinical symptoms, serum thyroxine and TRAb, thyroid ultrasound and orbital computed tomography. Regarding the study as a whole: Using 13 V-J features, a model discriminated ophthalmopathy from stable hyperthyroidism.

Sequenced input: blood. The source is a woman aged 50 to 60 with Graves' ophthalmopathy.

CDR3 DNA sequence: TGTGCCAGCAGCCCGGGAATGAACAATGAGCAGTTCTTC. The encoded protein is CASSPGMNNEQFF. V usage is TRBV2 and J usage is TRBJ2-1; a weak D match, TRBD2 (5 bases). This CDR3 has 13 amino acids. Trimming stripped 6 bases from V and 5 bases from J, with 11 bases between. Germline CDR1 and CDR2: SNHLY and FYNNEI.